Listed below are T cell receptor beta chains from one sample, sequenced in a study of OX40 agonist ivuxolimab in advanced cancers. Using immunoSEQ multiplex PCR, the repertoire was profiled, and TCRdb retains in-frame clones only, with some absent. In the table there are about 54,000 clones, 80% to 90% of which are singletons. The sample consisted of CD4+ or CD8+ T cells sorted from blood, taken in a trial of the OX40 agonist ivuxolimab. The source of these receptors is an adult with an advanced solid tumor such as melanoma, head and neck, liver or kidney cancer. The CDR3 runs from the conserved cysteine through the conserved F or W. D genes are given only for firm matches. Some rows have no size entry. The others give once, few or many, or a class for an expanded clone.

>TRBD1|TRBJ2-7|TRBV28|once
CASSLLPGTGAHAYEQYF
TGTGCCAGCAGTTTACTCCCAGGGACAGGGGCTCATGCCTACGAGCAGTACTTC
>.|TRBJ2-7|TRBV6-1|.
CASSEAGDYEQYF
TGTGCCAGCAGTGAAGCGGGGGACTACGAGCAGTACTTC
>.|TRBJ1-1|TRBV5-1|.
CASSLDSQRNTEAFF
TGCGCCAGCAGCTTAGACAGTCAACGGAACACTGAAGCTTTCTTT
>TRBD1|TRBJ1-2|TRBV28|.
CASSDLQGAKGNYGYTF
TGTGCCAGCAGTGACCTTCAGGGGGCCAAGGGAAACTATGGCTACACCTTC
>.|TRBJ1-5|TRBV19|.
CASSTAFEPRPQHF
TGTGCCAGTAGTACAGCCTTTGAGCCACGGCCCCAGCATTTT
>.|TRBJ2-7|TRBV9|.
CASSRTDRGEQYF
TGTGCCAGCTCCCGGACGGATAGGGGCGAGCAGTACTTC
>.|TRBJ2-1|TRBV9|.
CASSVVTHNEQFF
TGTGCCAGCAGCGTAGTAACCCACAATGAGCAGTTCTTC
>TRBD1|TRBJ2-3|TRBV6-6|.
CASRPGQRPGDTQYF
TGTGCCAGCAGACCGGGACAGCGGCCGGGAGATACGCAGTATTTT
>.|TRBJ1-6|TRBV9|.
CASSLGPASPPLHF
TGTGCCAGCAGCTTGGGACCGGCGAGTCCACCCCTCCACTTT
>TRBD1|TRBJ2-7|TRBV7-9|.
CASSPAGQGSYEQYF
TGTGCCAGCAGCCCTGCCGGACAGGGGTCCTACGAGCAGTACTTC
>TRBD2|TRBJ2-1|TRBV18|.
CASSRLAGVSNEQFF
TGTGCCAGCTCCCGACTAGCGGGAGTGTCCAATGAGCAGTTCTTC
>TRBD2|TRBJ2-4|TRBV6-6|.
CASSRGLELNIDIQYF
TGTGCCAGCAGCCGTGGACTAGAGCTGAACATCGACATTCAGTACTTC
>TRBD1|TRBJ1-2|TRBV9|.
CASSAPGTDYGYTF
TGTGCCAGCAGCGCCCCAGGGACAGATTATGGCTACACCTTC
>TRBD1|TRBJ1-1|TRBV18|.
CASSPGTGVNTEAFF
TGTGCCAGCTCACCGGGAACAGGGGTGAACACTGAAGCTTTCTTT
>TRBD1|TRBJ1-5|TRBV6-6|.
CATRRDRVLQPQHF
TGTGCCACACGACGGGACAGGGTGCTTCAGCCCCAGCATTTT
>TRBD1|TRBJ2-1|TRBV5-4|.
CASSLRQGSYNEQFF
TGTGCCAGCAGCTTGAGACAGGGGTCCTACAATGAGCAGTTCTTC
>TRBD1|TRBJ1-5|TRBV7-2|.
CASSLAGTGNQPQHF
TGTGCCAGCAGCTTAGCGGGGACAGGGAATCAGCCCCAGCATTTT
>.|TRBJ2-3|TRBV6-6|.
CASTPVGDTQYF
TGTGCCAGCACCCCGGTGGGAGATACGCAGTATTTT
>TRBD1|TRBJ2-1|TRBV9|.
CASSLQGGIGSNEQFF
TGTGCCAGCAGCTTACAGGGGGGAATAGGGTCCAATGAGCAGTTCTTC
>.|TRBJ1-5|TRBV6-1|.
CASTPAANQPQHF
TGTGCCAGCACACCGGCAGCAAATCAGCCCCAGCATTTT
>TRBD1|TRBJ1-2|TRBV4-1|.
CASSQGPDRGHGYTF
TGCGCCAGCAGCCAAGGGCCCGACAGGGGACATGGCTACACCTTC
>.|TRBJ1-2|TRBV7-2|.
CASSLALGTYYGYTF
TGTGCCAGCAGCTTAGCGTTGGGGACTTACTATGGCTACACCTTC
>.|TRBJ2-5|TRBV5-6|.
CASSGVVGVQETQYF
TGTGCCAGCAGCGGAGTGGTAGGGGTGCAAGAGACCCAGTACTTC
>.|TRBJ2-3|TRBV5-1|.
CASSLGLYPSTDTQYF
TGCGCCAGCAGCTTAGGACTGTACCCGAGCACAGATACGCAGTATTTT
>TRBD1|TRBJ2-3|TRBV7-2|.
CASSSDREHTDTQYF
TGTGCCAGCAGCTCGGACAGGGAACACACAGATACGCAGTATTTT
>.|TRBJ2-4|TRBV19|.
CASSMKGVSVLAKNIQYF
TGTGCCAGTAGTATGAAAGGGGTCTCGGTTCTAGCCAAAAACATTCAGTACTTC
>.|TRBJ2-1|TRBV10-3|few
CATNLGTGLNEQFF
TGTGCCACCAATCTCGGCACAGGGCTCAATGAGCAGTTCTTC
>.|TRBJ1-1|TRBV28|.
CASSGVREREAFF
TGTGCCAGCAGTGGGGTCAGGGAGCGGGAAGCTTTCTTT
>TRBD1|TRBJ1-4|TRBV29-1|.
CSVYTGGGEKLFF
TGCAGCGTGTATACAGGGGGAGGTGAGAAACTGTTTTTT
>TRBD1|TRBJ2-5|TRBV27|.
CASSSGPGGVVDQYF
TGTGCCAGCAGTTCGGGGCCAGGGGGCGTTGTGGACCAGTACTTC
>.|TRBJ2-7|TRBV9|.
CASSVTEAYEQYF
TGTGCCAGCAGCGTTACAGAAGCCTACGAGCAGTACTTC